The 29 T cell receptor beta chains below all came from one sample that was sequenced in a study of T cells in Graves' hyperthyroidism and ophthalmopathy. Researchers took RNA transcripts and amplified the TCR beta CDR3 regions from them. When the TCR CDR3 underwent first-round RT-PCR, the HTBI primer set was used. TCRdb reprocessed the multiplex PCR reads with MiXCR, giving one entry per CDR3 protein. The top ten hold 9.2% of the sample, which has about 360,000 distinct CDR3 sequences, less than 15% seen once. Specimen: blood. The receptors stem from a woman under 30 with Graves' hyperthyroidism.

This clonotype turned up a few times. This rearrangement joins TRBV19 to TRBJ1-1; D is unclear. The V end lost 0 bases, the J end lost 6 bases, and 14 bases lay between the germline ends. This CDR3 has 15 residues. Germline lookup yields CDR1 LNHDA and CDR2 SQIVND (reference sequence). The CDR3 coding sequence is TGTGCCAGTAGTATAGATCTATCCGGGCTTGCTGAAGCTTTCTTT. Translating it yields CASSIDLSGLAEAFF.

This clonotype was seen a handful of times. The V gene is TRBV14, the J gene TRBJ2-2, with D possibly matching TRBD2 (6 bases). CDR1 is SGHDN, CDR2 FVKESK, per germline. The CDR3 covers 16 residues. The ends were cut back, 2 bases at V and 6 bases at J, with 16 bases in the middle. CDR3 region: CASSQRLVRSAGELFF. CDR3 nucleotide sequence: TGTGCCAGCAGCCAAAGACTAGTGAGAAGCGCCGGGGAGCTGTTTTTT.

The V call is TRBV19, the J call TRBJ2-1, with 12 bases aligning to TRBD2. This CDR3 is 16 amino acids long. Germline V CDR1 and CDR2: LNHDA, SQIVND (reference sequence). V shed 5 bases, J shed 7 bases, and the junction held 9 bases outside the gene matches. CDR3 DNA: TGTGCCAGTAGTTTAAGACTAGCGGGAGTGGAAAATGAGCAGTTCTTC. Its protein is CASSLRLAGVENEQFF. The variable domain in full, with the rest retrieved from reference TRBV19 and TRBJ2-1, is DGGITQSPKYLFRKEGQNVTLSCEQNLNHDAMYWYRQDPGQGLRLIYYSQIVNDFQKGDIAEGYSVSREKKESFPLTVTSAQKNPTAFYLCASSLRLAGVENEQFFGPGTRLTVL.

In its sample, this clonotype was seen many times. The chain combines TRBV7-8 with TRBJ1-2; TRBD1 agrees at 8 bases. V was clipped by 1 base and J by 7 bases; unmatched bases: 8. There are 15 residues in the CDR3. Germline CDR1 and CDR2: SGHVS and FQNEAQ. The DNA of the CDR3 is TGTGCCAGCAGCTTAGAAAAGGGGACAGGTTCTGGCTACACCTTC. Its protein is CASSLEKGTGSGYTF.

This clonotype has just a few counts. The chain has TRBV5-4 and TRBJ2-1, with 8 bases aligning to TRBD2. CDR1 is SGHNT and CDR2 is YYREEE in the germline V gene (reference sequence). The V gene end was trimmed by 2 bases and the J gene end by 4 bases; junction bases not matched to a gene: 5. The CDR3 runs to 15 residues. The CDR3 loop is CASSFGLAPYNEQFF. CDR3 DNA: TGTGCCAGCAGCTTTGGACTAGCCCCTTACAATGAGCAGTTCTTC.

The chain couples TRBV3-1 to TRBJ2-1, with a weak D call TRBD2 (5 bases). Germline V gives CDR1 LGHDT, CDR2 YNNKEL (reference sequence). Trimming pared 0 bases from V and 0 bases from J, leaving 6 bases between. This CDR3 is 15 amino acids long. DNA of the CDR3: TGTGCCAGCAGCCAAGATACTAGCTCCTACAATGAGCAGTTCTTC. Its protein is CASSQDTSSYNEQFF.

In this sample, this clonotype turned up a few times. This rearrangement joins TRBV29-1 to TRBJ2-5; TRBD2 might be the D (7 bases). V was pared by 4 bases and J by 5 bases, with 14 bases between. CDR1 is SQVTM and CDR2 is ANQGSEA in the germline V gene. This CDR3 is built from 13 residues. This chain's CDR3 is CSVVGGGVETQYF. The DNA of the CDR3 is TGCAGCGTTGTGGGGGGGGGCGTCGAGACCCAGTACTTC.

V usage is TRBV4-1 and J usage is TRBJ2-7, with TRBD2 matching over 12 bases. J was trimmed by 4 bases and V by 3 bases; bases with no gene match: 10. The CDR3 contains 17 residues. CDR1 and CDR2 (germline): MGHRA, YSYEKL. This CDR3 reads CASSHPWTSGDEYEQYF. The DNA of the CDR3 is TGCGCCAGCAGCCACCCATGGACTAGCGGGGATGAATACGAGCAGTACTTC.

This clonotype was counted only a few times. The rearrangement uses TRBV25-1 and TRBJ2-7, with D possibly matching TRBD2 (6 bases). The length of the CDR3 is 13 residues. The germline V gene encodes CDR1 MGHDK and CDR2 SYGVNS. Trimming took off 0 bases at V and 3 bases at J, with 6 bases between the two ends. CDR3 protein: CASSEYGGYEQYF. The CDR3 coding sequence is TGTGCCAGCAGTGAATACGGGGGCTACGAGCAGTACTTC.

This clonotype was detected many times. The J gene is TRBJ2-1, the V gene TRBV7-9, with 9 nucleotides matching TRBD2. The germline gives CDR1 SEHNR, CDR2 FQNEAQ (reference sequence). The CDR3 has 15 amino acids. With V trimmed by 1 base and J by 3 bases, 1 base remained unmatched. The DNA for the CDR3 is TGTGCCAGCAGCTTAGTAGCGGGAGACTACAATGAGCAGTTCTTC. The encoded protein is CASSLVAGDYNEQFF.

Only a few counts were recorded for this clonotype. A much larger clone differs by one base, so this may be a read error. The chain is built from TRBV20-1 and TRBJ1-1, with D possibly matching TRBD1 (6 bases). Per germline, CDR1 DFQATT and CDR2 SNEGSKA (reference sequence). Between the trimmed V and J ends, which lost 5 bases and 2 bases, there was a span of 12 bases. The CDR3 has 13 amino acids. The CDR3 coding sequence is TGCAGTGCTTGGCAGGACAGAAACACTGAAGCTTTCTTT. As protein: CSAWQDRNTEAFF.

The chain uses TRBV5-1 and TRBJ2-7; the match to TRBD1 covers 7 bases. CDR3 length: 15 residues. V was pared by 4 bases and J by 6 bases, with 13 bases of the junction left unmatched. Per the germline V gene, CDR1 is SGHRS and CDR2 is YFSETQ. CDR3 DNA sequence: TGCGCCAGCAGCCCGGGTTTGGACAGGCCAGCCGAGCAGTACTTC. Translation gives CASSPGLDRPAEQYF. The variable domain in full, with the rest retrieved from reference TRBV5-1 and TRBJ2-7, is KAGVTQTPRYLIKTRGQQVTLSCSPISGHRSVSWYQQTPGQGLQFLFEYFSETQRNKGNFPGRFSGRQFSNSRSEMNVSTLELGDSALYLCASSPGLDRPAEQYFGPGTRLTVT.

This chain uses TRBV6-1 with TRBJ2-1; TRBD2 matches 9 bases. The germline gives CDR1 MNHNS, CDR2 SASEGT. V lost 4 bases to trimming and J lost 6 bases; unmatched junction nucleotides: 4. The CDR3 runs 14 residues. As DNA, the CDR3 is TGTGCCAGCAGTGCCCTAGCGGGGATCAATGAGCAGTTCTTC. It is translated as CASSALAGINEQFF.

Many counts were recorded for this clonotype. The chain joins TRBV20-1 to TRBJ1-1; 9 positions agree with TRBD1. This CDR3 region has 15 residues. Germline values: CDR1 DFQATT, CDR2 SNEGSKA (reference sequence). V lost 3 bases, J lost 4 bases, and 9 bases stayed unmatched. CDR3 DNA sequence: TGCAGTGCTAGCTCCGGGACAGGGTTATTCACTGAAGCTTTCTTT. Translated: CSASSGTGLFTEAFF.

The chain combines TRBV7-2 with TRBJ2-7; maybe TRBD1 (6 bases). With 4 bases removed from V and 3 bases from J, the gap between germline ends came to 13 bases. This CDR3 is built from 14 residues. Germline V gene data show CDR1 as SGHTA and CDR2 as FQGNSA. The CDR3 DNA is TGTGCCAGCAGCTCTTCTGGACAGTACTACGAGCAGTACTTC. Translated: CASSSSGQYYEQYF.

At least ten counts were recorded for this clonotype. CDR3: CASSPSADRAYNSPLHF. DNA for the CDR3: TGTGCCAGCAGCCCATCGGCGGACAGGGCATATAATTCACCCCTCCACTTT. The J gene is TRBJ1-6, the V gene TRBV28; 8 nucleotides match TRBD1. Germline CDR1 and CDR2: MDHEN and SYDVKM. The J segment lost 4 bases and the V segment lost 6 bases, leaving 11 bases of the junction unmatched. The CDR3 runs to 17 residues. Drawing the rest from reference TRBV28 and TRBJ1-6, the complete variable domain is DVKVTQSSRYLVKRTGEKVFLECVQDMDHENMFWYRQDPGLGLRLIYFSYDVKMKEKGDIPEGYSVSREKKERFSLILESASTNQTSMYLCASSPSADRAYNSPLHFGNGTRLTVT.

This clonotype has ten or more counts. The chain joins TRBV20-1 to TRBJ1-6; TRBD1 agrees at 10 bases. This CDR3 has 16 amino acids. The germline CDR1 and CDR2 sequences are DFQATT and SNEGSKA (reference sequence). The V gene end was trimmed by 1 base and the J gene end by 7 bases; junction bases not matched to a gene: 7. CDR3 nucleotides: TGCAGTGCTAGAGTGGGGGGACAGGGGAACAATTCACCCCTCCACTTT. Protein product: CSARVGGQGNNSPLHF.

This clonotype was counted many times. V usage is TRBV28 and J usage is TRBJ2-7; tentative D call: TRBD1 (8 bases). The CDR3 loop spans 16 amino acids. V lost 3 bases to trimming and J lost 5 bases, with 20 bases between them. CDR1 is MDHEN, CDR2 SYDVKM, per germline. CDR3 loop: CASSLGGGTGLNEQYF. The CDR3 DNA follows: TGTGCCAGCAGTTTGGGGGGAGGGACAGGTCTGAACGAGCAGTACTTC. Based on the CDR3 plus reference TRBV28 and TRBJ2-7, the full variable domain is DVKVTQSSRYLVKRTGEKVFLECVQDMDHENMFWYRQDPGLGLRLIYFSYDVKMKEKGDIPEGYSVSREKKERFSLILESASTNQTSMYLCASSLGGGTGLNEQYFGPGTRLTVT.

As to this clonotype: This may stem from a read error, because a much larger clone lies one nucleotide away. The chain uses TRBV24-1 and TRBJ2-1; 10 bases map to TRBD2. Per germline, CDR1 KGHDR and CDR2 SFDVKD. This CDR3 contains 17 residues. CDR3 loop: CAASDLPLAGEGNEQFF. The CDR3 bases are TGTGCCGCCAGTGATTTGCCCCTAGCGGGAGAGGGTAATGAGCAGTTCTTC.

This clonotype was counted many times. The V gene is TRBV3-1, the J gene TRBJ2-7; 9 bases fit TRBD2. V gave up 0 bases and J gave up 5 bases; unmatched junction bases: 5. CDR1 and CDR2 (germline): LGHDT, YNNKEL (reference sequence). The CDR3 consists of 15 residues. In DNA form, the CDR3 reads TGTGCCAGCAGCCAAGAGGCGGGAGGGCGCGACGAGCAGTACTTC. Protein sequence: CASSQEAGGRDEQYF.

This clonotype occurred many times. The V call is TRBV5-1, the J call TRBJ2-7; TRBD2 agrees at 10 bases. J gave up 6 bases and V 0 bases, and 6 bases lay outside the gene matches. This CDR3 contains 15 residues. Germline V gene data show CDR1 as SGHRS and CDR2 as YFSETQ. Here the CDR3 reads CASSLALAGAGEQYF. The CDR3 coding sequence is TGCGCCAGCAGCTTGGCTCTAGCGGGAGCCGGCGAGCAGTACTTC.

This clonotype was recorded at least ten times. The chain's CDR3 is CASSSEREGRHEQFF. The CDR3 region has the DNA TGTGCCAGCTCATCGGAGCGGGAGGGCCGCCATGAGCAGTTCTTC. The V call is TRBV18, the J call TRBJ2-1, with 10 bases identical to TRBD2. CDR3 length equals 15 residues. Germline V gene lookup returns CDR1 KGHSH and CDR2 LQKENI. V trimming: 5 bases; J trimming: 8 bases; junction bases outside the gene matches: 9.

Many counts were recorded for this clonotype. The genes are TRBV6-2 or TRBV6-3 and TRBJ2-1; D unresolved. This CDR3 contains 11 residues. The germline V gene encodes CDR1 MNHEY and CDR2 SVGEGT. Between the trimmed V and J ends, which lost 9 bases and 9 bases, there was a span of 12 bases. Here the CDR3 reads CASSLRSEQFF. The CDR3 DNA reads TGTGCCAGTAGTCTCCGGAGTGAGCAGTTCTTC.

This clonotype came up many times. CDR3 in amino acids: CASSPISGLGGGTQYF. For the CDR3, the DNA is TGTGCCAGCAGTCCAATTTCGGGACTCGGGGGGGGTACGCAGTATTTT. The chain uses TRBV6-1 and TRBJ2-3, with 8 positions matching TRBD2. The V gene's germline CDR1 is MNHNS and CDR2 SASEGT. The CDR3 is 16 residues long. V lost 5 bases, J lost 8 bases, and 15 bases stayed unmatched.

In this sample, this clonotype turned up a few times. CDR3 protein: CASTDRGLAKNIQYF. The CDR3 DNA follows: TGTGCCAGCACCGACAGGGGGTTAGCCAAAAACATTCAGTACTTC. J is TRBJ2-4 and V is TRBV6-1; 9 nucleotides agree with TRBD1. The germline V gene has CDR1 MNHNS and CDR2 SASEGT. The length of the CDR3 is 15 residues. Trimming took 7 bases from V and 0 from J; bases not matched to a gene: 4.

Details on this clonotype: No DNA is shown, since the ends of the CDR3 on it are uncertain; the CDR3 is the one TCRdb lists. The V and J genes are TRBV11-2 and TRBJ1-3. Germline loops: CDR1 SGHAT, CDR2 FQNNGV. The CDR3 is made up of 14 amino acids, end residues included. The CDR3 here is CASSLSYGETPYIF.

V usage is TRBV29-1 and J usage is TRBJ1-2; maybe TRBD1 (6 bases). V lost 7 bases to trimming and J lost 3 bases, with 12 bases between them. Per the germline V gene, CDR1 is SQVTM and CDR2 is ANQGSEA. The CDR3 runs 12 residues. The CDR3 sequence is CSGGGRDYGYTF. The CDR3 coding sequence is TGCAGCGGAGGGGGGCGCGACTATGGCTACACCTTC.

In its sample, this clonotype was seen many times. The chain couples TRBV7-2 to TRBJ2-7; tentatively, D is TRBD1 or TRBD2 (5 bases each). The germline V and J ends were trimmed by 1 base and 2 bases, with 12 bases remaining between them. The CDR3 runs to 15 residues. Germline V gene lookup returns CDR1 SGHTA and CDR2 FQGNSA. The DNA for the CDR3 is TGTGCCAGCAGCTTAGTTAGCTGGGGGACCTACGAGCAGTACTTC. Translation gives CASSLVSWGTYEQYF.

In this sample, this clonotype turned up a few times. The gene calls are TRBV5-4 and TRBJ1-6; 12 bases match TRBD1. Germline CDR1 and CDR2: SGHNT and YYREEE (reference sequence). Trimming cost V 4 bases and J 7 bases; bases outside gene matches: 12. The CDR3 totals 18 residues. CDR3 sequence: CASSRGQGASSINSPLHF. The CDR3 nucleotides are TGTGCCAGCAGCAGGGGACAGGGGGCAAGTTCAATAAATTCACCCCTCCACTTT.